This record covers a single TCR beta chain. The method was immunoSEQ multiplex PCR; TCRdb's version includes in-frame clones alone and lacks a portion of them. This table holds approximately 46,000 clones, about 72% found once. This entry belongs to a study of cytotoxic CD8 clonotypes in ibrutinib-treated CLL. The CDR3 length is 14 residues. V was clipped by 2 bases and J by 4 bases; unmatched bases: 3. Germline V CDR1 and CDR2: MNHEY, SMNVEV (reference sequence). The rearrangement joins TRBV27 to TRBJ1-1, with 8 bases identical to TRBD1. This material consisted of PBMCs, taken after 12 months of ibrutinib treatment. This clonotype was obtained from a human donor with chronic lymphocytic leukemia. Here the CDR3 reads CASSLARGLTEAFF. The CDR3 DNA follows: TGTGCCAGCAGTTTAGCCAGGGGGCTCACTGAAGCTTTCTTT.